This TCR beta chain was retrieved from a study of T cells in Graves' hyperthyroidism and ophthalmopathy. Trimming left V 3 bases short and J 6 bases short, with 13 bases between. Germline values: CDR1 LNHDA, CDR2 SQIVND (reference sequence). This CDR3 comprises 14 residues. Any symptoms of ophthalmopathy came after the first hyperthyroidism diagnosis, from which the blood sample dates. RNA transcripts were the template for amplifying TCR beta CDR3 regions. Researchers ran a first-round RT-PCR on the TCR CDR3 using the HTBI primer set. TCRdb ran MiXCR on the multiplex PCR reads and lists one entry per CDR3 protein. The sample holds about 360,000 distinct CDR3 sequences, approximately 14% seen once.

This chain uses TRBV19 with TRBJ2-3; TRBD1 or TRBD2 may be the D gene (5 bases each). The sample consisted of blood. This TCR was recovered from a woman aged 18-29 years with Graves' hyperthyroidism that later progressed to Graves' ophthalmopathy. CDR3 sequence reads: CASSIGTRLDTQYF. In DNA, the CDR3 is TGTGCCAGTAGTATTGGGACGCGGCTGGATACGCAGTATTTT.